This T cell receptor (beta chain) was found in a study of siplizumab effects on memory and regulatory T cells. General study points: Poor capture below about 10^-5 frequency left most alloreactive clones unmapped to unstimulated subsets. Tregs proliferating in siplizumab cultures lacked confirmation of their suppressive function. In unstimulated cells, naive T cells appeared more diverse than memory T cells and seemed major alloresponse contributors.

Germline V gene sequence: CDR1 SNHLY, CDR2 FYNNEI. The trim removed 1 base at V and 6 bases at J, leaving 7 bases unmatched. The CDR3 is 16 amino acids. Measured with immunoSEQ multiplex PCR; TCRdb has only the in-frame clones, and not every one. The table has 100,000 or so clones, 75% to 95% seen once; the top ten hold about 2.6%. This clone appeared a few times. Its antigen remains unidentified. The sample was CD4+ T cells sorted from blood. The sequence derives from a human donor in good health. Some clones in this sample may be carry-over from other donors' samples. J is TRBJ2-3 and V is TRBV2; 10 positions match TRBD2. DNA of the CDR3: TGTGCCAGCAGTGAAGAGTCTAGCGGGAGATATGATACGCAGTATTTT. Protein product: CASSEESSGRYDTQYF. Together with reference TRBV2 and TRBJ2-3, the CDR3 gives the full variable domain: EPEVTQTPSHQVTQMGQEVILRCVPISNHLYFYWYRQILGQKVEFLVSFYNNEISEKSEIFDDQFSVERPDGSNFTLKIRSTKLEDSAMYFCASSEESSGRYDTQYFGPGTRLTVL.